This TCR beta chain was identified during a study of post-analysis software for immune sequencing data. Study conclusions and caveats: The five TRBV segments detected at higher frequency in patients than in controls included TRBV5-6, TRBV5-1 and TRBV20-1.

To note about this clonotype: Its antigen is unidentified.

The authors incorporated unique molecular identifiers into the TCR beta cDNA libraries. Using its own MiXCR run on the PCR reads, TCRdb lists one record per CDR3 protein. The table includes some 450,000 distinct CDR3 sequences, under 55% detected once. Germline-derived CDR1 and CDR2 are SGHVS and FNYEAQ. The CDR3 runs to 16 residues. Trimming took 5 bases from V and 6 from J; bases not matched to a gene: 11. This chain links TRBV7-6 with TRBJ1-4, with 8 positions matching TRBD1. Sequenced: blood. This clonotype was sampled from a girl aged 5 to 17 with multiple sclerosis. Here the CDR3 reads CASSLWGGQGDEKLFF. CDR3 nucleotides: TGTGCCAGCAGCCTCTGGGGTGGACAGGGCGATGAAAAACTGTTTTTT.